The clone carrying this T cell receptor (beta chain) came up once. TCR beta sequencing was performed on blood CD8+ and CD4+ T cells. This entry comes from a study of CD8 T cells in Susac syndrome. Random hexamers served to reverse transcribe roughly 0.5 to 1 ug RNA. Amplification of TCR beta CDR3 spanned 54 Vbeta and 13 Jbeta via immunoSEQ multiplex PCR. From the immunoSEQ multiplex PCR reads, TCRdb called clonotypes with MiXCR, one entry per CDR3 protein. The table shows roughly 250,000 distinct CDR3 sequences, with approximately 95% occurring only once. The clonotype comes from a human donor with Susac syndrome. Sequenced material: CD4+ T cells from PBMCs.

The CDR3 DNA follows: TGTGCCAGCACCTCAGGGGCCTTGCAGTACTTC. Translating gives CASTSGALQYF. The chain couples TRBV25-1 to TRBJ2-7; weak D call: TRBD1 (6 bases). The CDR3 has 11 amino acids. Trimming took 7 bases from V and 9 from J, leaving 13 bases between them. The V gene's germline CDR1 is MGHDK and CDR2 SYGVNS.